This TCR beta chain was profiled in a study of T cell responses to AZD1222 COVID-19 vaccine. J was trimmed by 5 bases and V by 6 bases; bases with no gene match: 10. CDR3 length: 15 residues. Germline CDR1 WSHSY, CDR2 SAAADI. This clone came up once. Profiled with immunoSEQ multiplex PCR; TCRdb holds only in-frame clones, not every one. The sample includes 140,000 to 150,000 clones, roughly 90% of them seen just once. This clonotype was obtained from an adult who received the AZD1222 COVID-19 vaccine. The gene calls are TRBV10-2 and TRBJ2-1; TRBD2 agrees at 7 bases. Sequencing was performed on peripheral blood, taken 28 days after the second AZD1222 dose. In nucleotides, the CDR3 is TGCGCCAGCAGCTCTGAGGCGGGAGATGACAATGAGCAGTTCTTC. As protein: CASSSEAGDDNEQFF.